This passage covers 16 T cell receptor beta chains from one sample sequenced in a study of CD8 T cell repertoires and HIV-1 epitope variants. This table comes from immunoSEQ multiplex PCR, and its TCRdb copy is limited to in-frame clones, with some not included. The sample consists of approximately 5,000 clones, approximately 64% of them appearing once. For these TCRs, the target antigens are not known. Material: cultured CD8+ T cells derived from PBMCs. Receptors originate from a male donor with HIV.

The V and J genes are TRBV6-1 and TRBJ2-1; possible D gene TRBD2, 5 bases. Deletions cut 3 bases from V and 5 bases from J, with 17 bases between. The CDR3 covers 16 residues. The V gene's germline CDR1 is MNHNS and CDR2 SASEGT. This CDR3 is CASSDYHPAGHNEQFF. Here the CDR3 DNA reads TGTGCCAGCAGTGACTACCATCCTGCGGGTCACAATGAGCAGTTCTTC.

V gene TRBV10-3 combines with J gene TRBJ2-2; TRBD2 matches 10 bases. CDR1 ENHRY and CDR2 SYGVKD come from the germline V gene. This CDR3 contains 15 residues. Trimming took 3 bases from V and 7 from J; bases not matched to a gene: 5. CDR3 protein: CAISEPTSGLGELFF. The CDR3 region has the DNA TGTGCCATCAGTGAACCGACTAGCGGGCTCGGGGAGCTGTTTTTT.

This rearrangement joins TRBV7-8 to TRBJ2-3; the D gene could be TRBD1 or TRBD2 (5 bases each). Germline lookup yields CDR1 SGHVS and CDR2 FQNEAQ. The CDR3 has 16 residues. Trimming left V 5 bases short and J 2 bases short, with 17 bases between. The CDR3 reads CASSLLGAAPTDTQYF. The CDR3 DNA reads TGTGCCAGCAGCCTCCTCGGGGCGGCACCCACAGATACGCAGTATTTT.

This clone appeared once. V gene TRBV27 combines with J gene TRBJ2-7, with D unresolved. CDR3 length: 14 amino acids. V was pared by 4 bases and J by 4 bases, with 14 bases between. Germline-derived CDR1 and CDR2 are MNHEY and SMNVEV (reference sequence). CDR3 DNA: TGTGCCAGCAGTTCGGCTATCCCCCCTTACGAGCAGTACTTC. It encodes CASSSAIPPYEQYF.

The chain has TRBV4-3 and TRBJ1-2, with D maybe TRBD1 (5 bases). Per germline, CDR1 LGHNA and CDR2 YSLEER. V gave up 1 base and J gave up 4 bases, with 13 bases separating them. The CDR3 loop spans 15 amino acids. CDR3 loop: CASSQGLGTSYGYTF. Here the CDR3 DNA reads TGCGCCAGCAGCCAAGGTCTCGGGACTTCCTATGGCTACACCTTC.

J is TRBJ1-1 and V is TRBV11-2; weak D call: TRBD1 (6 bases). This CDR3 comprises 14 residues. Germline loops: CDR1 SGHAT, CDR2 FQNNGV. V lost 4 bases and J lost 1, with 10 bases in between. DNA of the CDR3: TGTGCCAGCAGCTCGGGGGGGGCGAACACTGAAGCTTTCTTT. Its translation is CASSSGGANTEAFF.

This chain connects TRBV7-2 to TRBJ2-1, with no clear D. This CDR3 spans 15 amino acids. Germline CDR1 reads SGHTA; CDR2 reads FQGNSA. V was shortened by 1 base and J by 0 bases, with 7 bases between the two germline ends. The CDR3 reads CASSLVLGSYNEQFF. In DNA, the CDR3 is TGTGCCAGCAGCTTAGTCCTAGGCTCCTACAATGAGCAGTTCTTC.

The genes are TRBV7-6 and TRBJ1-1, with 10 nucleotides matching TRBD1. The CDR3 has 17 residues. CDR1 is SGHVS and CDR2 is FNYEAQ in the germline V gene. J was trimmed by 4 bases and V by 6 bases; bases with no gene match: 14. The CDR3, as DNA: TGTGCCAGCAGTTCCCCCGGGACAGGGGTGATTTCCACTGAAGCTTTCTTT. Translation: CASSSPGTGVISTEAFF.

The J gene is TRBJ2-7, the V gene TRBV11-3; D uncertain. The CDR3 runs 12 residues. Germline V gives CDR1 SGHNT, CDR2 YENEEA. V was cut by 8 bases and J by 5 bases, with 13 bases left in between. In DNA form, the CDR3 reads TGTGCCAGCCCTCCCAGGAATCACGAGCAGTACTTC. Protein product: CASPPRNHEQYF.

Comments on this clone: One junction end does not reproduce the germline sequence, and a read error may be involved. The genes are TRBV11-2 and TRBJ1-5, with unresolved D. Per germline, CDR1 SGHAT and CDR2 FQNNGV. The CDR3 extends over 15 amino acids. Written as DNA, the CDR3 is TGTGCCAGCAGCTTAGGAGGAAATAGCAATCGGCCCCAGCATTTT. It codes for CASSLGGNSNRPQHF. Full variable domain (rest looked up from reference TRBV11-2 and TRBJ1-5): EAGVAQSPRYKIIEKRQSVAFWCNPISGHATLYWYQQILGQGPKLLIQFQNNGVVDDSQLPKDRFSAERLKGVDSTLKIQPAKLEDSAVYLCASSLGGNSNRPQHFGDGTRLSIL.

The genes are TRBV5-6 and TRBJ2-1; no reliable D call. The CDR3 loop spans 13 amino acids. Germline CDR1 is SGHDT and CDR2 is YYEEEE. V shed 4 bases and J shed 4 bases, with 9 bases lying between them. The CDR3 nucleotides are TGTGCCAGCAGCCGCTTATCATACAATGAGCAGTTCTTC. It encodes CASSRLSYNEQFF.

The chain uses TRBV7-8 and TRBJ2-7; 11 nucleotides agree with TRBD2. The germline CDR1 and CDR2 sequences are SGHVS and FQNEAQ. V lost 2 bases to trimming and J lost 4 bases; unmatched junction nucleotides: 4. The CDR3 has 15 amino acids. CDR3 amino acids: CASSLPGLAEYEQYF. DNA of the CDR3: TGTGCCAGCAGCTTACCGGGACTAGCGGAATACGAGCAGTACTTC.

The V and J genes are TRBV9 and TRBJ2-6; 9 bases are shared with TRBD1. Germline lookup yields CDR1 SGDLS and CDR2 YYNGEE. The CDR3 length is 17 residues. Germline trimming cut 3 bases from V and 0 bases from J; bases unmatched to any gene: 4. CDR3 DNA: TGTGCCAGCAGCGAGACGACAGGGGGCTCTGGGGCCAACGTCCTGACTTTC. Amino acid sequence: CASSETTGGSGANVLTF.

Only one count was recorded for this clone. This chain connects TRBV7-9 to TRBJ2-7, with D perhaps being TRBD1 or TRBD2 (7 bases each). This CDR3 has 13 amino acids. Germline V CDR1 and CDR2: SEHNR, FQNEAQ (reference sequence). The V gene lost 7 bases and the J gene lost 2 bases, with 12 bases spanning the gap. CDR3 protein: CASKGAGAYEQYF. DNA of the CDR3: TGTGCCAGCAAGGGGGCGGGGGCCTACGAGCAGTACTTC. Filled out from reference TRBV7-9 and TRBJ2-7, the complete variable domain reads DTGVSQNPRHKITKRGQNVTFRCDPISEHNRLYWYRQTLGQGPEFLTYFQNEAQLEKSRLLSDRFSAERPKGSFSTLEIQRTEQGDSAMYLCASKGAGAYEQYFGPGTRLTVT.

The chain recombines TRBV6-5 with TRBJ1-2; possibly TRBD1 for D (5 bases). The CDR3 extends over 14 amino acids. Germline CDR1 reads MNHEY; CDR2 reads SVGAGI. V was cut by 2 bases and J by 8 bases, with 15 bases left in between. The DNA of the CDR3 is TGTGCCAGCAGTTACCAAGGAGGGGCCGGGGGCTACACCTTC. It specifies CASSYQGGAGGYTF.

The rearrangement uses TRBV6-6 and TRBJ2-7, with D possibly being TRBD1 (5 bases). The CDR3 sequence is 14 residues long. Germline V CDR1 and CDR2: MNHNY, SVGAGI (reference sequence). The V end was cut by 4 bases, the J end by 1 base, with 11 bases between. The CDR3 DNA follows: TGTGCCAGCAGTTTCTCAAGGGGATCCTACGAGCAGTACTTC. The encoded protein is CASSFSRGSYEQYF.